These 19 T cell receptor beta chains originate from one sample sequenced in a study of T cells in women clearing cervical HPV infection. Measured with immunoSEQ multiplex PCR; TCRdb has only the in-frame clones, and not every one. The table lists over 10,000 clones. The sequenced material came from blood buffy coat. The receptor set was obtained from a woman between 18 and 70 years old with a cervical HPV16 infection that either progressed to CIN3+ or cleared (not recorded which).

On this clone itself: The read falls 3 residues short of the CDR3 end, and the missing part is taken from the germline J gene. This sequence joins TRBV18 and TRBJ2-2; TRBD1 aligns across 7 bases. The CDR3 is 14 amino acids. Per germline, CDR1 KGHSH and CDR2 LQKENI. CDR3 bases read: TGTGCCAGCCGCCGGGACGTCTCCAGGGGGTCG. Translating it yields CASRRDVSRGS. The whole CDR3 is CASRRDVSRGSLFF.

Points on this clone: The DNA ends 3 residues before the CDR3 does, and the rest of the CDR3 is filled in from the germline J gene. V usage is TRBV6-2 or TRBV6-3 and J usage is TRBJ2-3; TRBD1 aligns across 10 bases. Germline CDR1 and CDR2: MNHEY and SVGEGT. The length of the CDR3 is 15 residues. The CDR3 DNA, read in part, is TGTGCCAGCAATCCGGGACAGGGGTTTAGGCAGCCG. This sequence encodes CASNPGQGFRQP. In full, the CDR3 is CASNPGQGFRQPQYF.

About this clone itself: The read falls 3 residues short of the CDR3 end, and the missing part is taken from the germline J gene. J is TRBJ2-1 and V is TRBV6-2 or TRBV6-3; 10 bases align to TRBD1. CDR3 length: 16 residues. Unmatched junction bases numbered 7, after V lost 0 bases and J lost 8 bases. Germline V lookup: CDR1 MNHEY, CDR2 SVGEGT. Partial CDR3 DNA: TGTGCCAGCAGTTACTCCGGGACAGGGGTGTTTGATGAG. Translation gives CASSYSGTGVFDE. The entire CDR3 is CASSYSGTGVFDEQFF.

Worth noting for this clone: The read finishes 3 residues shy of the CDR3 end, and the germline J gene is used to complete it. The chain recombines TRBV18 with TRBJ1-3; the D is unclear. The V end was cut by 6 bases, the J end by 1 base, with 13 bases between. Per the germline V gene, CDR1 is KGHSH and CDR2 is LQKENI. CDR3 length: 15 residues. CDR3 loop: CASSPSSFSGNTIYF. The sequenced CDR3 bases are TGTGCCAGCTCCCCAAGCTCGTTTTCTGGAAACACC.

Notes on this clone: The CDR3 end is not reached by the read, which stops 3 residues before it; the germline J gene fills it in. V gene TRBV18 combines with J gene TRBJ1-4; D is unclear. Germline loops: CDR1 KGHSH, CDR2 LQKENI. CDR3 length: 15 residues. Trimming removed 2 bases at V and 5 bases at J, with 12 bases between. The sequenced part of the CDR3 DNA is TGTGCCAGCTCACCAGGTCCGGGTCCCAATGAAAAA. As protein: CASSPGPGPNEK. The full CDR3 is CASSPGPGPNEKLFF.

With respect to this clone: The read stops 3 residues short of the end of the CDR3; the missing end is completed from the germline J gene. J is TRBJ2-7 and V is TRBV6-2 or TRBV6-3, with a weak D call TRBD2 (6 bases). The CDR3 sequence is 12 residues long. With 7 bases removed from V and 4 bases from J, the gap between germline ends came to 11 bases. Germline loops: CDR1 MNHEY, CDR2 SVGEGT. The CDR3 sequence is CASTFGGYEQYF. CDR3 DNA (partial): TGTGCCAGCACCTTTGGGGGGTACGAG.

Notes on this clone: One end of the junction does not line up with germline, which may come from a read error. The observed sequence ends 3 residues before the CDR3 terminus, with the missing tail filled in from the germline J gene. Different DNA sequences within this sample yield the same CDR3. V and J are TRBV6-1 and TRBJ1-2, with TRBD1 matching 8 bases. From germline, CDR1 is MNHNS and CDR2 SASEGT. This CDR3 is built from 13 residues. The part of the CDR3 DNA that was read is TGTGCCAGCAGTGACAGGGGGCCATATGGG. Its protein is CASSDRGPYG. The CDR3 in full is CASSDRGPYGYTF.

The DNA read from the CDR3 is TGTGCCAGCAGCCCGGGACTAGCGGCCCAAGAGACC. It encodes CASSPGLAAQET. In full, the CDR3 reads CASSPGLAAQETQYF. V is TRBV7-9 and J is TRBJ2-5; 11 bases fit TRBD2. The CDR3 extends 3 residues past the end of the read, so its final part is completed from the germline J gene. V shed 5 bases, J shed 1 base, and the junction held 3 bases outside the gene matches. This CDR3 has 15 amino acids. The germline gives CDR1 SEHNR, CDR2 FQNEAQ (reference sequence).

A word on this clone: The missing CDR3 end, 3 residues past where the read stops, is filled in from the germline J gene. The chain uses TRBV5-1 and TRBJ2-2; 8 bases agree with TRBD2. Trimming at V came to 6 bases and at J to 4 bases, leaving 8 bases not matched to a gene. The CDR3 covers 15 residues. In germline, CDR1 is SGHRS, CDR2 YFSETQ. CDR3: CASKSLAGSTGELFF. The covered CDR3 bases are TGCGCCAGCAAGTCCCTAGCGGGTAGCACCGGGGAG. The full variable domain, completed using reference TRBV5-1 and TRBJ2-2, is KAGVTQTPRYLIKTRGQQVTLSCSPISGHRSVSWYQQTPGQGLQFLFEYFSETQRNKGNFPGRFSGRQFSNSRSEMNVSTLELGDSALYLCASKSLAGSTGELFFGEGSRLTVL.

To note about this clone: The read comes to an end 3 residues before the CDR3 does, leaving the germline J gene to fill in the end. This chain connects TRBV18 to TRBJ2-7, with no clear D. The ends were cut back, 5 bases at V and 6 bases at J, with 14 bases in the middle. Germline V CDR1 and CDR2: KGHSH, LQKENI. The CDR3 is made up of 13 amino acids. The chain's CDR3 is CASSMRASGEQYF. The CDR3 bases that were read are TGTGCCAGCTCAATGAGAGCTTCGGGCGAG.

About this clone: The read ends 3 residues early relative to the CDR3; the germline J gene fills the gap. The J gene is TRBJ2-3, the V gene TRBV7-9; perhaps TRBD1 as D (6 bases). The CDR3 length is 15 residues. Trimming pared 5 bases from V and 2 bases from J, leaving 14 bases between. Germline V gene lookup returns CDR1 SEHNR and CDR2 FQNEAQ (reference sequence). The chain's CDR3 is CASSPLTGPTDTQYF. CDR3 bases read: TGTGCCAGCAGCCCTCTGACAGGTCCCACAGATACG. Together with reference TRBV7-9 and TRBJ2-3, the CDR3 gives the full variable domain: DTGVSQNPRHKITKRGQNVTFRCDPISEHNRLYWYRQTLGQGPEFLTYFQNEAQLEKSRLLSDRFSAERPKGSFSTLEIQRTEQGDSAMYLCASSPLTGPTDTQYFGPGTRLTVL.

With regard to this clone: The read ends 3 residues shy of where the CDR3 ends; the end is completed using the germline J gene. The rearrangement joins TRBV2 to TRBJ2-7, with D maybe TRBD1 (6 bases). Trimming removed 6 bases at V and 6 bases at J, with 12 bases between. The germline V gene has CDR1 SNHLY and CDR2 FYNNEI. The CDR3 runs 12 residues. This CDR3 is CASSVQGSEQYF. Partial CDR3 DNA: TGTGCCAGCAGCGTCCAGGGGAGCGAG.

As for this clone: The CDR3 goes on 3 residues after the read ends, and that part is filled in from the germline J gene. V and J are TRBV10-3 and TRBJ1-2; 7 nucleotides match TRBD1. Trimming took 2 bases from V and 5 from J; bases not matched to a gene: 8. The CDR3 length is 15 residues. CDR1 and CDR2 (germline): ENHRY, SYGVKD. The CDR3 loop reads CAISEGARTGYGYTF. The CDR3 bases that were read are TGTGCCATCAGTGAGGGAGCTAGGACAGGATATGGC.

In the case of this clone: The CDR3 is cut off 3 residues early in the read; its end comes from the germline J gene. The V and J genes are TRBV5-1 and TRBJ2-1, with 10 nucleotides matching TRBD1. The CDR3 consists of 17 residues. Germline CDR1 reads SGHRS; CDR2 reads YFSETQ. The V gene end was trimmed by 3 bases and the J gene end by 5 bases; junction bases not matched to a gene: 11. CDR3 residues: CASSYSGTGESDNEQFF. CDR3 DNA, as far as it was read: TGCGCCAGCAGCTACTCGGGGACAGGGGAGTCTGACAATGAG.

As regards this clone: The read falls 3 residues short of the CDR3 end, and the missing part is taken from the germline J gene. The J gene is TRBJ2-4, the V gene TRBV5-6; D is possibly TRBD2 (6 bases). The CDR3 is 13 residues long. Germline CDR1 is SGHDT and CDR2 is YYEEEE. V lost 5 bases and J 8 bases, leaving 14 bases between the germline ends. The CDR3 spells CASSPGGRDIQYF. The CDR3 bases that were read are TGTGCCAGCAGTCCCGGGGGTCGGGACATT.

About this clone: Sequencing ends 3 residues short of the CDR3 end; the germline J gene provides the rest. The chain has TRBV6-2 or TRBV6-3 and TRBJ1-5, with TRBD1 as a possible D gene (5 bases). Germline assignment: CDR1 MNHEY and CDR2 SVGEGT. CDR3 length equals 15 residues. The germline V and J ends were trimmed by 6 bases and 7 bases, with 19 bases remaining between them. The CDR3 sequence is CASRSDSDFQQPQHF. The sequenced part of the CDR3 DNA is TGTGCCAGCAGGTCCGACAGCGACTTTCAACAGCCC.

About this clone itself: The read ends 3 residues shy of where the CDR3 ends; the end is completed using the germline J gene. This rearrangement joins TRBV7-9 to TRBJ1-5; D perhaps matches TRBD1 (5 bases). Between the trimmed V and J ends, which lost 1 base and 3 bases, there was a span of 10 bases. Germline V gene sequence: CDR1 SEHNR, CDR2 FQNEAQ (reference sequence). The CDR3 spans 15 residues. The CDR3 DNA, read in part, is TGTGCCAGCAGCTTAGACAGGATCCCCAATCAGCCC. Protein: CASSLDRIPNQP. From start to end, the CDR3 is CASSLDRIPNQPQHF.

Here the CDR3 reads CASSGTSSYEQYF. Partial CDR3 DNA: TGTGCCAGCAGTGGGACTTCCTCCTACGAG. V gene TRBV6-1 combines with J gene TRBJ2-7; maybe TRBD2 (5 bases). The read ends 3 residues shy of where the CDR3 ends; the end is completed using the germline J gene. CDR1 and CDR2 (germline): MNHNS, SASEGT. Trimming took 4 bases from V and 0 from J, leaving 7 bases between them. There are 13 residues in the CDR3.

To note about this clone: The read ends 3 residues early relative to the CDR3; the germline J gene fills the gap. The chain employs TRBV11-3 and TRBJ2-1; 8 positions agree with TRBD2. This CDR3 has 14 residues. In germline, CDR1 is SGHNT, CDR2 YENEEA. With 1 base clipped from V and 6 bases from J, the junction kept 2 bases outside the gene matches. The part of the CDR3 DNA that was read is TGTGCCAGCAGCTTAGTCGGGGGGGTCAATGAG. It specifies CASSLVGGVNE. The complete CDR3 protein is CASSLVGGVNEQFF.